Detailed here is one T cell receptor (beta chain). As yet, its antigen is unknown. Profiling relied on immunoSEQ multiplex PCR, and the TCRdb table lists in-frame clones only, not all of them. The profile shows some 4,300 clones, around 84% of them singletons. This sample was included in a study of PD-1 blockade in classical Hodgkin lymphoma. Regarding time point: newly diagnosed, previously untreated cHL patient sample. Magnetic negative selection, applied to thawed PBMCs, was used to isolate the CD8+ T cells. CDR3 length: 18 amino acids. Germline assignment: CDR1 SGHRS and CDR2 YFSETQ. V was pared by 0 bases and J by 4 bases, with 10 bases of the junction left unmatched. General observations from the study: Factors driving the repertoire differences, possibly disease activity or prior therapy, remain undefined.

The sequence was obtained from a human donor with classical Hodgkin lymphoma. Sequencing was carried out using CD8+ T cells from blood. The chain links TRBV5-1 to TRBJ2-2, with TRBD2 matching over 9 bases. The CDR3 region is CASSLAAREGLGTGELFF. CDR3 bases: TGCGCCAGCAGCTTGGCTGCGCGGGAGGGCCTCGGCACCGGGGAGCTGTTTTTT.